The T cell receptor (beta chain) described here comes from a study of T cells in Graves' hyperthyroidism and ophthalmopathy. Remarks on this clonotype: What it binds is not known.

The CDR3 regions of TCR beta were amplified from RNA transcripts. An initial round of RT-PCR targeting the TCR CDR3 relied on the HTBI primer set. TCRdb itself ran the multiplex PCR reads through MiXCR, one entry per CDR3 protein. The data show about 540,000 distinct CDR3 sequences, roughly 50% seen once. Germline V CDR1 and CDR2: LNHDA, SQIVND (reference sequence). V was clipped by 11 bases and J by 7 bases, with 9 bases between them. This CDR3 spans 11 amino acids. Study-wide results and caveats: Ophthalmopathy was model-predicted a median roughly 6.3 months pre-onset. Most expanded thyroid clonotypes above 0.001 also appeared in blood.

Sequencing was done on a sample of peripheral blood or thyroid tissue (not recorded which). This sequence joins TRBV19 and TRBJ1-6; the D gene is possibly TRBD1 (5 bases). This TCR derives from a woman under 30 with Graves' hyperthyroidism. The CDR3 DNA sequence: TGTGCCTGGTCAGGGAATTCACCCCTCCACTTT. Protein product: CAWSGNSPLHF. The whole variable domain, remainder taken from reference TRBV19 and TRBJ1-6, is DGGITQSPKYLFRKEGQNVTLSCEQNLNHDAMYWYRQDPGQGLRLIYYSQIVNDFQKGDIAEGYSVSREKKESFPLTVTSAQKNPTAFYLCAWSGNSPLHFGNGTRLTVT.